A single sample is the source of the 17 T cell receptor beta chains below, sequenced in a study of blood T cell repertoires in COVID-19. TCRdb's table, derived via immunoSEQ multiplex PCR, lists solely in-frame clones and lacks some. This sample has around 61,000 clones, with roughly 91% found just once. Sample: peripheral blood. These receptors originate from a man between 60 and 75 years old with acute or convalescent COVID-19.

The CDR3 reads CASSQDGAASTFGGTIYF. The CDR3 nucleotides are TGCGCCAGCAGCCAAGATGGAGCAGCTTCTACCTTCGGGGGCACCATATATTTT. V usage is TRBV4-1 and J usage is TRBJ1-3; D is perhaps TRBD1 (5 bases). The CDR3 totals 18 residues. Germline V gene sequence: CDR1 MGHRA, CDR2 YSYEKL. Trimming took 0 bases from V and 9 from J, leaving 24 bases between them.

In regard to this clone: Other DNA sequences in this specimen translate into the identical CDR3. The chain combines TRBV29-1 with TRBJ1-2; TRBD1 aligns across 9 bases. Germline-derived CDR1 and CDR2 are SQVTM and ANQGSEA. The CDR3 is 12 amino acids. The junction had 3 bases not matched to a gene; V was cut back by 4 bases and J by 6 bases. The CDR3 DNA follows: TGCAGCGTTGCCGGACAGGGGAATGGCTACACCTTC. This encodes CSVAGQGNGYTF.

Notes on this clone: Additional DNA sequences in this sample encode the identical CDR3. V usage is TRBV5-6 and J usage is TRBJ2-7; D perhaps matches TRBD1 (5 bases). Trimming removed 2 bases from V and 3 bases from J, with 6 bases in between. The CDR3 covers 12 residues. Germline V lookup: CDR1 SGHDT, CDR2 YYEEEE. The CDR3 region is CASSFQGYEQYF. Written as DNA, the CDR3 is TGTGCCAGCAGCTTCCAGGGCTACGAGCAGTACTTC.

V is TRBV5-1 and J is TRBJ2-1; TRBD2 matches 8 bases. V was clipped by 5 bases and J by 4 bases; unmatched bases: 5. CDR3 length: 14 amino acids. The germline gives CDR1 SGHRS, CDR2 YFSETQ. This chain's CDR3 is CASSPGGSYNEQFF. The CDR3 nucleotides read TGCGCCAGCAGTCCGGGGGGGAGTTACAATGAGCAGTTCTTC. The entire variable domain, with the rest obtained from reference TRBV5-1 and TRBJ2-1, is as follows: KAGVTQTPRYLIKTRGQQVTLSCSPISGHRSVSWYQQTPGQGLQFLFEYFSETQRNKGNFPGRFSGRQFSNSRSEMNVSTLELGDSALYLCASSPGGSYNEQFFGPGTRLTVL.

The chain has TRBV7-9 and TRBJ2-5, with D tentatively TRBD1 (5 bases). Trimming cost V 0 bases and J 0 bases, with 11 bases left between them. The CDR3 spans 16 residues. Germline V gene sequence: CDR1 SEHNR, CDR2 FQNEAQ (reference sequence). The CDR3 is CASSLAQGHDQETQYF. The CDR3 DNA is TGTGCCAGCAGCTTAGCTCAAGGACACGACCAAGAGACCCAGTACTTC. Supplemented by reference TRBV7-9 and TRBJ2-5, the full variable domain reads DTGVSQNPRHKITKRGQNVTFRCDPISEHNRLYWYRQTLGQGPEFLTYFQNEAQLEKSRLLSDRFSAERPKGSFSTLEIQRTEQGDSAMYLCASSLAQGHDQETQYFGPGTRLLVL.

This sequence joins TRBV20-1 and TRBJ2-1, with 10 bases matching TRBD2. The J segment lost 4 bases and the V segment lost 3 bases, leaving 9 bases of the junction unmatched. The CDR3 runs 16 residues. CDR1 and CDR2 (germline): DFQATT, SNEGSKA (reference sequence). The CDR3 bases are TGCAGTGCTAGTGCCCTCGTAGCGGGGGGTTACAATGAGCAGTTCTTC. It codes for CSASALVAGGYNEQFF.

The chain employs TRBV5-6 and TRBJ1-5, with D tentatively TRBD1 (5 bases). V lost 2 bases to trimming and J lost 1 base, with 16 bases between them. Looked up from germline, CDR1 is SGHDT and CDR2 is YYEEEE. This CDR3 contains 17 residues. The CDR3 here is CASSLGGAGRSNQPQHF. CDR3 nucleotide sequence: TGTGCCAGCAGCTTAGGAGGGGCGGGTCGGAGCAATCAGCCCCAGCATTTT.

This clone was recorded only once. This rearrangement joins TRBV7-2 to TRBJ1-3, with D possibly matching TRBD1 (5 bases). Trimming took off 2 bases at V and 8 bases at J, with 16 bases between the two ends. This CDR3 spans 15 amino acids. The V gene's germline CDR1 is SGHTA and CDR2 FQGNSA. DNA of the CDR3: TGTGCCAGCAGCTTACAGGGCAGCGTGGTGGACACCATATATTTT. Its translation: CASSLQGSVVDTIYF.

There are a few counts of this clone. The chain is built from TRBV3-1 (or the pseudogene TRBV3-2) and TRBJ1-1, with unresolved D. Between the trimmed V and J ends, which lost 4 bases and 4 bases, there was a span of 7 bases. The length of the CDR3 is 12 residues. The germline CDR1 and CDR2 sequences are LGHDT and YNNKEL (reference sequence). This chain's CDR3 is CASSRLGTEAFF. The CDR3 bases are TGTGCCAGCAGCCGACTGGGCACTGAAGCTTTCTTT.

Comments on this clone: The same CDR3 is also encoded by other DNA sequences in this sample. The genes are TRBV2 and TRBJ1-6, with D unresolved. CDR1 and CDR2 (germline): SNHLY, FYNNEI. Between the trimmed V and J ends, which lost 0 bases and 7 bases, there was a span of 7 bases. The CDR3 length is 14 residues. The CDR3 region is CASSEARVNSPLHF. DNA of the CDR3: TGTGCCAGCAGTGAAGCCCGGGTGAATTCACCCCTCCACTTT.

This sequence joins TRBV13 and TRBJ2-7; D may be TRBD1 (6 bases). Trimming removed 0 bases at V and 13 bases at J, with 16 bases between. The germline gives CDR1 PRHDT, CDR2 FYEKMQ (reference sequence). The CDR3 spans 13 residues. CDR3 DNA sequence: TGTGCCAGCAGCTTAGGGGATCGACCAGGGGTATACTTC. This codes for CASSLGDRPGVYF.

In DNA, the CDR3 is TGTGCCAGCAGGGGCATCGTCCTGGTGACAGGTGGAGCCCTCCACTTT. Protein sequence: CASRGIVLVTGGALHF. V gene TRBV21-1 combines with J gene TRBJ1-6; no DNA check was done on the table's D call, TRBD1. TRBV21-1 is an annotated pseudogene. CDR3 length: 16 amino acids.

This rearrangement joins TRBV9 to TRBJ2-2, with D unclear. The ends were cut back, 1 base at V and 2 bases at J, with 3 bases in the middle. This CDR3 is built from 13 residues. CDR1 is SGDLS, CDR2 YYNGEE, per germline. The CDR3 sequence: CASSVQNTGELFF. The DNA for the CDR3 is TGTGCCAGCAGCGTACAAAACACCGGGGAGCTGTTTTTT.

This clone was recorded a few times. The chain uses TRBV10-3 and TRBJ2-3; D is perhaps TRBD1 (7 bases). CDR3 length: 17 amino acids. Germline lookup yields CDR1 ENHRY and CDR2 SYGVKD. The V and J ends lost 6 bases and 4 bases respectively, with 23 bases between them. CDR3 coding DNA: TGTGCCATCAGCGGGGGAACTTGGGGCCAGGGGGCAGATACGCAGTATTTT. It encodes CAISGGTWGQGADTQYF.

This chain links TRBV10-2 with TRBJ1-2; TRBD1 might be the D (6 bases). Germline V CDR1 and CDR2: WSHSY, SAAADI. V was pared by 8 bases and J by 5 bases, with 27 bases between. CDR3 size: 17 residues. This CDR3 is CASAGGTGPGTLYGYTF. CDR3 DNA: TGCGCCAGCGCGGGGGGAACAGGGCCGGGAACACTTTATGGCTACACCTTC.

This sequence joins TRBV7-9 and TRBJ1-1, with unresolved D. Germline CDR1 and CDR2: SEHNR and FQNEAQ (reference sequence). This CDR3 is built from 11 residues. Trimming shortened V by 8 bases and J by 3 bases, and 7 bases separated the two germline ends. The CDR3 nucleotides read TGTGCCAGCGGGCGGGACACTGAAGCTTTCTTT. Amino acid sequence: CASGRDTEAFF.

The V call is TRBV6-5, the J call TRBJ1-2, with 8 bases identical to TRBD1. The CDR3 sequence is 15 residues long. V gave up 0 bases and J gave up 5 bases; unmatched junction bases: 5. The germline V gene encodes CDR1 MNHEY and CDR2 SVGAGI. CDR3 coding DNA: TGTGCCAGCAGTTACTCGAGTCAGGGGGCTTATGGCTACACCTTC. Translating gives CASSYSSQGAYGYTF.